This record looks at one T cell receptor (beta chain) sequence and its context. Here immunoSEQ multiplex PCR was the method, and the copy in TCRdb shows in-frame clones only, minus some. Seen here are around 200,000 clones, 75% to 90% observed once, and the top ten hold 0.95% to 1.3%. These data originate in a study of blood T cell repertoires in COVID-19. With V trimmed by 4 bases and J by 6 bases, 8 bases remained unmatched. The CDR3 loop spans 15 amino acids. From germline, CDR1 is MDHEN and CDR2 SYDVKM. The specimen was peripheral blood. This chain links TRBV28 with TRBJ2-2; 7 bases fit TRBD1. This TCR derives from a young man with acute or convalescent COVID-19. CDR3 residues: CASSSTGTGPGELFF. The CDR3 DNA reads TGTGCCAGCAGTTCGACAGGGACGGGTCCCGGGGAGCTGTTTTTT.